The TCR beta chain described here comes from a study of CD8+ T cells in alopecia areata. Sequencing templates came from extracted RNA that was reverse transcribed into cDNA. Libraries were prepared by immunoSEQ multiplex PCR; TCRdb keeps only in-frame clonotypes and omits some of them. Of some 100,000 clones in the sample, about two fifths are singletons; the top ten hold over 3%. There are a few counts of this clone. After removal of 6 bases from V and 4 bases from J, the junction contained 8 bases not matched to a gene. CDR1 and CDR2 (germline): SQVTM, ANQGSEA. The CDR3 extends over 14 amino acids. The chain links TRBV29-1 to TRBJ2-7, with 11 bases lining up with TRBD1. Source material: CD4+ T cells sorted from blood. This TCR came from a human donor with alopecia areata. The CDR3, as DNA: TGCAGCGTGACCGGGACAGGGGGTTATTACGAGCAGTACTTC. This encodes CSVTGTGGYYEQYF.